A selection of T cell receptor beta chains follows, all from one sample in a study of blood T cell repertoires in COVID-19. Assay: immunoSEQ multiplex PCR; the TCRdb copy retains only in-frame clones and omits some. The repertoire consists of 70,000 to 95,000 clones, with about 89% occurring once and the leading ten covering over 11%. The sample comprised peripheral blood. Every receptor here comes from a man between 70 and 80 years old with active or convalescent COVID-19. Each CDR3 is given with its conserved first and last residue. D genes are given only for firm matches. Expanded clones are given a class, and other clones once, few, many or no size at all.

cdr3_nt: TGTGCCAGTAGTATGCAGGCGAACACCGGGGAGCTGTTTTTT; cdr3_aa: CASSMQANTGELFF; v_call: TRBV19; d_call: .; j_call: TRBJ2-2; clone_size: .
cdr3_nt: TGTGCCTGGAGAGGATTCGAGGGTGGCTACACCTTC; cdr3_aa: CAWRGFEGGYTF; v_call: TRBV30; d_call: .; j_call: TRBJ1-2; clone_size: few
cdr3_nt: TGCAGCGTTGAAGATAGAGCGGGAGGTAAGGGCTACGAGCAGTACTTC; cdr3_aa: CSVEDRAGGKGYEQYF; v_call: TRBV29-1; d_call: TRBD2; j_call: TRBJ2-7; clone_size: .
cdr3_nt: TGTGCCAGCAGCGGCGGGACCTCCTACGAGCAGTACTTC; cdr3_aa: CASSGGTSYEQYF; v_call: TRBV7-6; d_call: .; j_call: TRBJ2-7; clone_size: .
cdr3_nt: TGCAGCGTCCAAAAGGGACAGGGCACCTACGAGCAGTACTTC; cdr3_aa: CSVQKGQGTYEQYF; v_call: TRBV29-1; d_call: TRBD1; j_call: TRBJ2-7; clone_size: .
cdr3_nt: TGTGCCAGCAGCGTAGGGGCAATAGCGGGAGTAGGAGAGACCCAGTACTTC; cdr3_aa: CASSVGAIAGVGETQYF; v_call: TRBV9; d_call: TRBD2; j_call: TRBJ2-5; clone_size: .
cdr3_nt: TGTGCCAGCAGTGAAGGGGGCAGCTACAATGAGCAGTTCTTC; cdr3_aa: CASSEGGSYNEQFF; v_call: TRBV6-1; d_call: .; j_call: TRBJ2-1; clone_size: .
cdr3_nt: TGTGCCTGGGACTCGGGACAGGGGATACGAAACACCATATATTTT; cdr3_aa: CAWDSGQGIRNTIYF; v_call: TRBV30; d_call: TRBD1; j_call: TRBJ1-3; clone_size: .
cdr3_nt: TGTGCCAGCAGCAAAAGGGAGGACGGGGGGGATAATTCACCCCTCCACTTT; cdr3_aa: CASSKREDGGDNSPLHF; v_call: TRBV21-1; d_call: .; j_call: TRBJ1-6; clone_size: once
cdr3_nt: TGCGCCAGCAGCAACGGCCCACAGGGGACCGCGGGAAACACCATATATTTT; cdr3_aa: CASSNGPQGTAGNTIYF; v_call: TRBV5-1; d_call: TRBD1; j_call: TRBJ1-3; clone_size: once
cdr3_nt: TGTGCCAGCAGTTTATTACCGGGACAGGGGGCAGAATCACCCCTCCACTTT; cdr3_aa: CASSLLPGQGAESPLHF; v_call: TRBV28; d_call: TRBD1; j_call: TRBJ1-6; clone_size: once
cdr3_nt: TGCAGCGTTGAAACCGGGACAGGGAAGTATGGCTACACCTTC; cdr3_aa: CSVETGTGKYGYTF; v_call: TRBV29-1; d_call: TRBD1; j_call: TRBJ1-2; clone_size: .
cdr3_nt: TGTGCCAGCAGTGAACTGGACCAGCGGATATCGTACTTC; cdr3_aa: CASSELDQRISYF; v_call: TRBV2; d_call: .; j_call: TRBJ2-4; clone_size: .
cdr3_nt: TGTGCCAGCAGCTTTACAGGGGATCCCTCCTACGAGCAGTACTTC; cdr3_aa: CASSFTGDPSYEQYF; v_call: TRBV7-2; d_call: TRBD1; j_call: TRBJ2-7; clone_size: .
cdr3_nt: TGTGCCAGCCTACCCACCGAGAATAGCAATCAGCCCCAGCATTTT; cdr3_aa: CASLPTENSNQPQHF; v_call: TRBV6-5; d_call: .; j_call: TRBJ1-5; clone_size: .
cdr3_nt: TGTGCCAGCAGCCAAAGATCCTGGGAGCGTTTTATTAACTATGGCTACACCTTC; cdr3_aa: CASSQRSWERFINYGYTF; v_call: TRBV4-2; d_call: .; j_call: TRBJ1-2; clone_size: few
cdr3_nt: TGTGCCAGTAGTATTTCGGCGGGGACTAACTATGGCTACACCTTC; cdr3_aa: CASSISAGTNYGYTF; v_call: TRBV19; d_call: .; j_call: TRBJ1-2; clone_size: .
cdr3_nt: TGTGCCTGGAGGGGGCCTTGGGGGAGGGCCCCAGATACGCAGTATTTT; cdr3_aa: CAWRGPWGRAPDTQYF; v_call: TRBV30; d_call: TRBD2; j_call: TRBJ2-3; clone_size: .
cdr3_nt: TGTGCCAGCAGTTCTAACGCGGTTCTAGTTAGCTACGAGCAGTACTTC; cdr3_aa: CASSSNAVLVSYEQYF; v_call: TRBV27; d_call: .; j_call: TRBJ2-7; clone_size: .
cdr3_nt: TGCGCCAGCAGCTTGGGACAGGGGATTGTTTCACCCCTCCACTTT; cdr3_aa: CASSLGQGIVSPLHF; v_call: TRBV5-1; d_call: TRBD1; j_call: TRBJ1-6; clone_size: .
cdr3_nt: TGTACCACCAGTGATTCCACCCCGGGGACCGGGGGCTACGAGCAGTACTTC; cdr3_aa: CTTSDSTPGTGGYEQYF; v_call: TRBV24-1; d_call: .; j_call: TRBJ2-7; clone_size: once
cdr3_nt: TGTGCCAGCAGCTTCGGACAGGGGGCTGTTCAGCCCCAGCATTTT; cdr3_aa: CASSFGQGAVQPQHF; v_call: TRBV13; d_call: TRBD1; j_call: TRBJ1-5; clone_size: once
cdr3_nt: TGTGCCAGCTCACGGGAGGTCTACACAGATACGCAGTATTTT; cdr3_aa: CASSREVYTDTQYF; v_call: TRBV18; d_call: .; j_call: TRBJ2-3; clone_size: .
cdr3_nt: TGTGCCAGCAGTGAGACTAGCGGGGTTTACAATGAGCAGTTCTTC; cdr3_aa: CASSETSGVYNEQFF; v_call: TRBV6-1; d_call: TRBD2; j_call: TRBJ2-1; clone_size: .
cdr3_nt: TGTGCCAGCAGTTACACGAGCGGGAACACTGAAGCTTTCTTT; cdr3_aa: CASSYTSGNTEAFF; v_call: TRBV6-2/TRBV6-3; d_call: .; j_call: TRBJ1-1; clone_size: .
cdr3_nt: TGTGCCAGCAGTACCCCTAGCGGGAGGGCCTACTACGAGCAGTACTTC; cdr3_aa: CASSTPSGRAYYEQYF; v_call: TRBV6-2/TRBV6-3; d_call: TRBD2; j_call: TRBJ2-7; clone_size: .
cdr3_nt: TGTGCCAGCAGAGGCCCGGGACAGGGGGCGGGGGAGCAGTACTTC; cdr3_aa: CASRGPGQGAGEQYF; v_call: TRBV28; d_call: TRBD1; j_call: TRBJ2-7; clone_size: .
cdr3_nt: TGTGCCAGCTCTCAAGGGACAGACGGAGGAGAGACCCAGTACTTC; cdr3_aa: CASSQGTDGGETQYF; v_call: TRBV18; d_call: TRBD1; j_call: TRBJ2-5; clone_size: .
cdr3_nt: TGTGCGATCAGGGTCCCCAACACCGGGGAGCTGTTTTTT; cdr3_aa: CAIRVPNTGELFF; v_call: TRBV19; d_call: .; j_call: TRBJ2-2; clone_size: .
cdr3_nt: TGTGCCAGCAGCTTAGCAGGACTGGACTATGGCTACACCTTC; cdr3_aa: CASSLAGLDYGYTF; v_call: TRBV7-9; d_call: .; j_call: TRBJ1-2; clone_size: once